What follows are 23 T cell receptor beta chains derived from one specimen sequenced in a study of T-cell reconstitution after alpha-beta-depleted transplantation in children. The authors prepared the TCRbeta library with unique molecular identifiers. In TCRdb, the PCR reads were re-called with MiXCR into one record per CDR3 protein. The data contain 98,000 or so distinct CDR3 sequences, roughly a quarter of them seen just once; the ten biggest clones take up 20% to 25%. The sequenced sample was PBMCs, obtained before TCRalphabeta/CD19-depleted stem cell transplant. Receptors were obtained from a boy aged 2-9 years with acute lymphoblastic leukemia, due to receive a stem cell transplant.

The V call is TRBV5-1, the J call TRBJ1-1; a weak D match, TRBD1 (5 bases). The CDR3 extends over 15 amino acids. Per the germline V gene, CDR1 is SGHRS and CDR2 is YFSETQ. Trimming left V 4 bases short and J 1 base short, with 14 bases between. The CDR3 reads CASSHGGGTNTEAFF. As DNA, the CDR3 is TGCGCCAGCAGCCACGGCGGAGGGACGAACACTGAAGCTTTCTTT. The full variable domain, rest sourced from reference TRBV5-1 and TRBJ1-1, is KAGVTQTPRYLIKTRGQQVTLSCSPISGHRSVSWYQQTPGQGLQFLFEYFSETQRNKGNFPGRFSGRQFSNSRSEMNVSTLELGDSALYLCASSHGGGTNTEAFFGQGTRLTVV.

The gene calls are TRBV12-3 or TRBV12-4 and TRBJ2-3, with 10 nucleotides matching TRBD2. The V segment lost 4 bases and the J segment 4 bases; nucleotides outside the gene matches: 2. The CDR3 is 14 residues long. The chain's CDR3 is CASSSGLAADTQYF. In DNA, the CDR3 is TGTGCCAGCAGTTCAGGACTAGCGGCAGATACGCAGTATTTT.

A few counts support this clonotype. The chain couples TRBV5-4 to TRBJ1-6; D possibly corresponds to TRBD1 (6 bases). Germline assignment: CDR1 SGHNT and CDR2 YYREEE (reference sequence). Trimming took 0 bases from V and 9 from J, leaving 10 bases between them. The CDR3 loop spans 14 amino acids. The CDR3 is CASSLDRVGSPLHF. In DNA, the CDR3 is TGTGCCAGCAGCTTGGACAGGGTCGGTTCACCCCTCCACTTT.

This clonotype was seen a handful of times. DNA for the CDR3: TGCAGCGTTGAGAAGTACGGGACCCCCAATGAGCAGTTCTTC. It is translated as CSVEKYGTPNEQFF. The chain joins TRBV29-1 to TRBJ2-1; D possibly matches TRBD1 or TRBD2 (5 bases each). Trimming removed 3 bases from V and 6 bases from J, with 15 bases in between. CDR1 is SQVTM and CDR2 is ANQGSEA in the germline V gene. This CDR3 spans 14 amino acids.

The V and J genes are TRBV7-2 and TRBJ2-7; the match to TRBD2 covers 8 bases. The J segment lost 3 bases and the V segment lost 3 bases, leaving 10 bases of the junction unmatched. The germline V gene has CDR1 SGHTA and CDR2 FQGNSA. This CDR3 contains 16 residues. CDR3 protein: CASSFRGSGKHYEQYF. For the CDR3, the DNA is TGTGCCAGCAGCTTCCGGGGTAGCGGGAAACACTACGAGCAGTACTTC. Based on the CDR3 plus reference TRBV7-2 and TRBJ2-7, the full variable domain is GAGVSQSPSNKVTEKGKDVELRCDPISGHTALYWYRQSLGQGLEFLIYFQGNSAPDKSGLPSDRFSAERTGGSVSTLTIQRTQQEDSAVYLCASSFRGSGKHYEQYFGPGTRLTVT.

This clonotype was detected only a few times. The V gene is TRBV27, the J gene TRBJ1-3, with no clear D. CDR1 is MNHEY, CDR2 SMNVEV, per germline (reference sequence). The CDR3 loop spans 14 amino acids. The V end was cut by 7 bases, the J end by 4 bases, with 14 bases between. The CDR3 loop is CASTQRFGGNTIYF. The CDR3 DNA follows: TGTGCCAGCACCCAGCGTTTCGGAGGAAACACCATATATTTT.

The chain links TRBV3-1 to TRBJ2-1, with D maybe TRBD2 (6 bases). There are 16 residues in the CDR3. Germline CDR1 reads LGHDT; CDR2 reads YNNKEL (reference sequence). V dropped 0 bases and J dropped 6 bases, with 15 bases sitting between them. CDR3 DNA: TGTGCCAGCAGCCAAGACCCGACCGGAGGGGTCAATGAGCAGTTCTTC. Protein product: CASSQDPTGGVNEQFF.

V and J are TRBV20-1 and TRBJ1-5; D remains unclear. The CDR3 runs to 12 residues. V lost 6 bases and J 0 bases, leaving 6 bases between the germline ends. The germline gives CDR1 DFQATT, CDR2 SNEGSKA (reference sequence). CDR3 in amino acids: CSAQYSNQPQHF. The CDR3 DNA is TGCAGTGCACAGTATAGCAATCAGCCCCAGCATTTT.

This clonotype has a handful of counts. The chain links TRBV7-9 to TRBJ2-7; D is possibly TRBD1 or TRBD2 (5 bases each). V lost 5 bases and J lost 3, with 14 bases in between. Germline V gene lookup returns CDR1 SEHNR and CDR2 FQNEAQ (reference sequence). The CDR3 totals 14 residues. CDR3: CASSISRDVYEQYF. DNA of the CDR3: TGTGCCAGCAGCATCTCTCGGGACGTCTACGAGCAGTACTTC.

The rearrangement links TRBV28 to TRBJ2-3; D uncertain. The CDR3 loop spans 11 amino acids. Germline values: CDR1 MDHEN, CDR2 SYDVKM. Trimming stripped 7 bases from V and 10 bases from J, with 12 bases between. CDR3 nucleotide sequence: TGTGCCAGCACAAAGGGTGTCTCGCAGTATTTT. Its protein is CASTKGVSQYF.

The genes are TRBV7-8 and TRBJ1-4; 7 bases are shared with TRBD1. The ends lost 8 bases at V and 10 bases at J; junction bases unmatched: 13. The CDR3 runs 14 residues. Looked up from germline, CDR1 is SGHVS and CDR2 is FQNEAQ. The CDR3 here is CASGTRQGLGKLFF. The CDR3 bases are TGTGCCAGCGGAACTAGACAGGGTTTGGGAAAACTGTTTTTT.

The V and J genes are TRBV27 and TRBJ2-4; TRBD2 might be the D (6 bases). CDR1 and CDR2 from the germline V gene are MNHEY and SMNVEV (reference sequence). Trimming took off 5 bases at V and 5 bases at J, with 22 bases between the two ends. The CDR3 covers 17 residues. The CDR3 sequence: CASSLPGRGGPQNIQYF. The CDR3 DNA sequence: TGTGCCAGCAGTCTCCCAGGGCGCGGAGGGCCCCAAAACATTCAGTACTTC.

The J gene is TRBJ1-2, the V gene TRBV11-1, with TRBD1 matching over 12 bases. The CDR3 loop spans 18 amino acids. The V segment lost 5 bases and the J segment 3 bases; nucleotides outside the gene matches: 13. The germline CDR1 and CDR2 sequences are SGHAT and FQDESV (reference sequence). The CDR3 DNA reads as TGTGCCAGCAGCCCAAATCCGGGACAGGGGGCGCGTTACTATGGCTACACCTTC. Protein: CASSPNPGQGARYYGYTF.

This clonotype was observed at least ten times. The V and J genes are TRBV6-4 and TRBJ2-1, with TRBD2 matching 9 bases. With V trimmed by 0 bases and J by 5 bases, 2 bases remained unmatched. This CDR3 comprises 15 residues. Germline lookup yields CDR1 MRHNA and CDR2 SNTAGT. CDR3 loop: CASSDSTSGHNEQFF. Here the CDR3 DNA reads TGTGCCAGCAGTGACTCGACTAGCGGACACAATGAGCAGTTCTTC.

This clonotype has a handful of counts. The CDR3 reads CASSTKTQYF. The DNA for the CDR3 is TGTGCCAGCTCAACGAAGACCCAGTACTTC. The gene calls are TRBV28 and TRBJ2-5; unclear D gene. The CDR3 consists of 10 residues. V was cut by 8 bases and J by 6 bases, with 7 bases left in between. Looked up from germline, CDR1 is MDHEN and CDR2 is SYDVKM.

This clonotype has just a few counts. The chain uses TRBV20-1 and TRBJ1-2, with D uncertain. V shed 6 bases and J shed 3 bases, with 17 bases lying between them. The CDR3 loop spans 14 amino acids. Germline values: CDR1 DFQATT, CDR2 SNEGSKA (reference sequence). This chain's CDR3 is CSARTLSGYYGYTF. Written as DNA, the CDR3 is TGCAGTGCCCGGACCCTCTCAGGATACTATGGCTACACCTTC.

The CDR3 protein is CASSELAGVPGELFF. In DNA form, the CDR3 reads TGCGCCAGCAGCGAACTAGCGGGAGTCCCCGGGGAGCTGTTTTTT. V gene TRBV10-1 combines with J gene TRBJ2-2; 11 nucleotides line up with TRBD2. Germline assignment: CDR1 WNHNN and CDR2 SYGVQD (reference sequence). With V trimmed by 6 bases and J by 6 bases, 6 bases remained unmatched. The CDR3 sequence is 15 residues long.

V gene TRBV10-3 combines with J gene TRBJ2-7; 7 bases map to TRBD2. Germline loops: CDR1 ENHRY, CDR2 SYGVKD. This CDR3 has 16 amino acids. V lost 5 bases, J lost 4 bases, and 14 bases stayed unmatched. The CDR3 reads CAISPSSSGGGYEQYF. In DNA form, the CDR3 reads TGTGCCATCAGTCCCTCCTCTTCGGGGGGAGGTTACGAGCAGTACTTC.

The chain carries TRBV12-3 or TRBV12-4 and TRBJ2-3; 8 nucleotides agree with TRBD2. The trim removed 3 bases at V and 4 bases at J, leaving 12 bases unmatched. The CDR3 has 17 residues. CDR3 amino acids: CASSLATLAEGPDTQYF. In DNA form, the CDR3 reads TGTGCCAGCAGTTTGGCCACACTAGCGGAGGGGCCAGATACGCAGTATTTT.

V gene TRBV7-3 combines with J gene TRBJ2-2; D not resolved. V lost 2 bases and J 7 bases, leaving 11 bases between the germline ends. The CDR3 is 14 amino acids. The germline V gene has CDR1 SGHTA and CDR2 FQGTGA. The CDR3 sequence: CASSLVGVRGELFF. The CDR3 coding sequence is TGTGCCAGCAGCTTAGTTGGGGTACGCGGGGAGCTGTTTTTT.

This clonotype has ten or more counts. This chain uses TRBV4-3 with TRBJ1-1, with D perhaps TRBD1 (5 bases). The CDR3 has 14 residues. CDR1 is LGHNA and CDR2 is YSLEER in the germline V gene. V was clipped by 3 bases and J by 5 bases, with 13 bases between them. The CDR3 nucleotides read TGCGCCAGCAGCCACAGGGTCGGTTGGACTGAAGCTTTCTTT. This gives the protein CASSHRVGWTEAFF.

The table lists this clonotype with a count of one. For the CDR3, the DNA is TGTGCCAGCTCACGAACGGGACTAGCGGTTCAAGAGACCCAGTACTTC. This gives the protein CASSRTGLAVQETQYF. V gene TRBV18 combines with J gene TRBJ2-5; 11 nucleotides match TRBD2. V was pared by 4 bases and J by 2 bases, with 6 bases of the junction left unmatched. The CDR3 covers 16 residues. Germline values: CDR1 KGHSH, CDR2 LQKENI.

The chain uses TRBV7-2 and TRBJ2-3, with TRBD2 as a possible D gene (6 bases). V was trimmed by 5 bases and J by 4 bases, leaving 19 bases between them. Per germline, CDR1 SGHTA and CDR2 FQGNSA. The CDR3 totals 16 residues. In DNA, the CDR3 is TGTGCCAGCAGCGCCTCCGGGACTCTCAGGGCAGATACGCAGTATTTT. Its protein is CASSASGTLRADTQYF.